The clone carrying this T cell receptor (beta chain) was picked up many times. The antigen is not known. Stated time point: patch test 2, 6 weeks after DPC sensitization. Treatment in this sample: therapeutic diphenylcyclopropenone sensitization with weekly scalp DPC. This sample was taken from a study of human T cells and chemical hapten exposure. General study results and limits: Significantly greater numbers of large CDR3 similarity clusters came from expanded TCRs than from controls.

Via MiXCR, TCRdb re-called the RACE reads, giving one row per CDR3 protein. The data show approximately 350,000 distinct CDR3 sequences, with roughly 6% seen just once and about 5.4% held by the top ten. Sequencing was performed on whole blood, taken in connection with sensitization to the hapten diphenylcyclopropenone (DPC). This receptor was obtained from a woman between 18 and 29 years old with alopecia areata. Some clones in this sample may be carry-over from other donors' samples.

CDR3 sequence reads: CASSETDTGELFF. As DNA, the CDR3 is TGTGCCAGCAGTGAAACAGACACCGGGGAGCTGTTTTTT. The chain joins TRBV12-3 or TRBV12-4 to TRBJ2-2, with D unresolved. This CDR3 spans 13 amino acids. The ends were cut back, 5 bases at V and 3 bases at J, with 7 bases in the middle.